A selection of T cell receptor beta chains follows, all from one sample in a study of cytomegalovirus exposure and HLA in healthy donors. Repertoires were generated with immunoSEQ multiplex PCR, while TCRdb's copy carries only in-frame clones and drops some. The repertoire holds under 200,000 clones, with around 81% as singletons. Sequencing was done on a sample of PBMCs. The receptors were gathered from a woman aged 18-29 years in good health and CMV-seropositive. The CDR3 runs from the conserved cysteine through the conserved F or W.

v_call: TRBV4-1
j_call: TRBJ1-1
cdr3_aa: CASSQEAGMNTEAFF

v_call: TRBV18
j_call: TRBJ1-6
cdr3_aa: CASSQGQSNYNSPLHF

v_call: TRBV28
j_call: TRBJ2-1
cdr3_aa: CASSPQGEQFF

v_call: TRBV29-1
j_call: TRBJ2-1
cdr3_aa: CSVDTSGDYNEQFF

v_call: TRBV28
j_call: TRBJ1-5
cdr3_aa: CASSGGTVSNQPQHF

v_call: TRBV5-6
j_call: TRBJ2-7
cdr3_aa: CASSLRQGVSYEQYF

v_call: TRBV7-9
j_call: TRBJ1-1
cdr3_aa: CASSRTRGAFF

v_call: TRBV5-1
j_call: TRBJ1-5
cdr3_aa: CASSVTQGQPQHF

v_call: TRBV2
j_call: TRBJ1-5
cdr3_aa: CASSSQGSHQPQHF

v_call: TRBV6-5
j_call: TRBJ2-1
cdr3_aa: CASSYRLAAYNEQFF